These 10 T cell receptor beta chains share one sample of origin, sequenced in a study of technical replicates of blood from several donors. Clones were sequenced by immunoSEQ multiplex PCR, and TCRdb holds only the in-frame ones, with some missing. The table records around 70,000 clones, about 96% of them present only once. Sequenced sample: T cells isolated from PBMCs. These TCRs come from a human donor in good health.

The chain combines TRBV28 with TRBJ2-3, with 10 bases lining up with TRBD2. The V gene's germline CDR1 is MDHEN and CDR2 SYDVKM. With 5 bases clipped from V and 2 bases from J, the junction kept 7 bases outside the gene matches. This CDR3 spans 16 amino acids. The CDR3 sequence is CASSPLAGAHTDTQYF. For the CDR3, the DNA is TGTGCCAGCAGTCCCCTAGCGGGAGCCCACACAGATACGCAGTATTTT.

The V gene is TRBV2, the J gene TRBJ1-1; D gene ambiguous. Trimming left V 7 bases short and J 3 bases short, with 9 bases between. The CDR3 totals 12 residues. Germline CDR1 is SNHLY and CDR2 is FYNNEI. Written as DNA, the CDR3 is TGTGCCAGCAATATGGAGTACACTGAAGCTTTCTTT. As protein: CASNMEYTEAFF.

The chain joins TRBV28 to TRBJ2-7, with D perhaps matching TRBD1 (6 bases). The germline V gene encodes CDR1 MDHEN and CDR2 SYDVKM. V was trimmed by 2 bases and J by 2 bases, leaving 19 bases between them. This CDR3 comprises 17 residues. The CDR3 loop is CASSLGPRTEHTYEQYF. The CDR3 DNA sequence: TGTGCCAGCAGTTTAGGCCCTAGGACAGAACATACCTACGAGCAGTACTTC. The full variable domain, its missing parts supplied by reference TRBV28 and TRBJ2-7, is DVKVTQSSRYLVKRTGEKVFLECVQDMDHENMFWYRQDPGLGLRLIYFSYDVKMKEKGDIPEGYSVSREKKERFSLILESASTNQTSMYLCASSLGPRTEHTYEQYFGPGTRLTVT.

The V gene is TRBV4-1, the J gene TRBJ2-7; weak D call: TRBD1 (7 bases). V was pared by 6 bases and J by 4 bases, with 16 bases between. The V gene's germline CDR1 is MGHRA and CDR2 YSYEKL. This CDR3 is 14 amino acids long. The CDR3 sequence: CASSRSRGEYEQYF. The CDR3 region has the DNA TGCGCCAGCAGTAGGTCCAGGGGGGAATACGAGCAGTACTTC.

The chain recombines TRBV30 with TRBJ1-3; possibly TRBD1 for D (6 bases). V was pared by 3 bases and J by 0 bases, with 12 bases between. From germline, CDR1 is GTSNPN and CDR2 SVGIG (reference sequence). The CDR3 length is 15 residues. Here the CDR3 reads CAWRPRGFSGNTIYF. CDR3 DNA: TGTGCCTGGAGACCCAGGGGTTTCTCTGGAAACACCATATATTTT.

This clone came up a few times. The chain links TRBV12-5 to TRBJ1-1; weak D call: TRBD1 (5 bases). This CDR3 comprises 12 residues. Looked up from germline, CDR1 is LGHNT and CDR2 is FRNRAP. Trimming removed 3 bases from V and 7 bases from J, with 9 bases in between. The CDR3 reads CASGFEGDEAFF. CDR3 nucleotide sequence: TGTGCTAGTGGTTTTGAAGGGGATGAAGCTTTCTTT.

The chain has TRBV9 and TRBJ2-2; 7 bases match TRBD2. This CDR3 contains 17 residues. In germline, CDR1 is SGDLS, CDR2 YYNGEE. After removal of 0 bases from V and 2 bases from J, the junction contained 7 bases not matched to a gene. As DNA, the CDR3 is TGTGCCAGCAGCGTAGCTTGGGCTAGCGGCAACACCGGGGAGCTGTTTTTT. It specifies CASSVAWASGNTGELFF.

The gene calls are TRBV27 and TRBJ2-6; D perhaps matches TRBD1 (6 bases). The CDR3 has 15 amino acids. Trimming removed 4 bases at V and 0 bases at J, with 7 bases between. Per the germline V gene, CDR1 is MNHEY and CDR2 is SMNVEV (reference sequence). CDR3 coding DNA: TGTGCCAGCAGTTGGGACACCTCTGGGGCCAACGTCCTGACTTTC. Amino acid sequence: CASSWDTSGANVLTF. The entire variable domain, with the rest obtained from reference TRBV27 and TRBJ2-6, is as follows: EAQVTQNPRYLITVTGKKLTVTCSQNMNHEYMSWYRQDPGLGLRQIYYSMNVEVTDKGDVPEGYKVSRKEKRNFPLILESPSPNQTSLYFCASSWDTSGANVLTFGAGSRLTVL.

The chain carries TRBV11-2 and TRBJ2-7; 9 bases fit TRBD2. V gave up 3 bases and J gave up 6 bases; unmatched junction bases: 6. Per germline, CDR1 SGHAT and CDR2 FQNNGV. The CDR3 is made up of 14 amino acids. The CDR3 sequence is CASSFVAGGVEQYF. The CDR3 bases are TGTGCCAGCAGCTTCGTCGCGGGAGGGGTCGAGCAGTACTTC.

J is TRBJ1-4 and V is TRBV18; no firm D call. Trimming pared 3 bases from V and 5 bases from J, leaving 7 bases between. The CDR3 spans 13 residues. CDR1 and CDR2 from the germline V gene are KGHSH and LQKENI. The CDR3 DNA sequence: TGTGCCAGCTCACCTTACAGAAATGAAAAACTGTTTTTT. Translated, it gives CASSPYRNEKLFF.